The 31 T cell receptor beta chains below were found in one sample sequenced in a study of cytomegalovirus exposure and HLA in healthy donors. Primers: 60 Vbeta forward and 13 Jbeta reverse. Sequencing used immunoSEQ multiplex PCR; TCRdb keeps in-frame clones, though not all of them. The repertoire consists of 95,000 to 150,000 clones, with 15% occurring once and the leading ten covering under 2.5%. The source material was PBMCs. Every receptor here comes from a woman aged 18-29 years in good health and CMV-seronegative.

Only a few counts were recorded for this clone. The chain links TRBV6-1 to TRBJ2-7; 7 nucleotides align to TRBD2. Per germline, CDR1 MNHNS and CDR2 SASEGT. After removal of 8 bases from V and 3 bases from J, the junction contained 7 bases not matched to a gene. This CDR3 is built from 13 residues. CDR3 residues: CASWDYPGYEQYF. CDR3 nucleotides: TGTGCCAGCTGGGACTACCCCGGCTACGAGCAGTACTTC.

The chain has TRBV19 and TRBJ1-2; no firm D call. The V end lost 8 bases, the J end lost 8 bases, and 24 bases lay between the germline ends. This CDR3 comprises 15 residues. The germline gives CDR1 LNHDA, CDR2 SQIVND (reference sequence). CDR3 loop: CASLLPSLTGYGYTF. The CDR3, as DNA: TGTGCCAGTCTACTTCCCAGTCTTACGGGGTACGGCTACACCTTC.

This clone was seen more than once but under ten times. The rearrangement joins TRBV28 to TRBJ1-2; 12 nucleotides line up with TRBD1. Germline V gene lookup returns CDR1 MDHEN and CDR2 SYDVKM. The junction had 7 bases not matched to a gene; V was cut back by 6 bases and J by 2 bases. The CDR3 spans 16 residues. CDR3 protein: CASRDPGTGGNYGYTF. The CDR3 coding sequence is TGTGCCAGCAGGGACCCCGGGACAGGGGGCAACTATGGCTACACCTTC.

This clone has more than one count but fewer than ten. This chain connects TRBV11-2 to TRBJ2-2, with TRBD2 matching over 9 bases. V lost 2 bases and J lost 1; bases outside the gene matches: 5. This CDR3 comprises 17 residues. Germline V CDR1 and CDR2: SGHAT, FQNNGV. CDR3 amino acids: CASSLLAGGVNTGELFF. CDR3 nucleotide sequence: TGTGCCAGCAGCTTACTTGCGGGAGGGGTGAACACCGGGGAGCTGTTTTTT.

This sequence joins TRBV7-9 and TRBJ2-3, with 8 bases that match TRBD1. CDR1 and CDR2 (germline): SEHNR, FQNEAQ (reference sequence). V shed 5 bases, J shed 9 bases, and the junction held 4 bases outside the gene matches. This CDR3 region has 12 residues. In nucleotides, the CDR3 is TGTGCCAGCAGCCTGCAGGGGGCGACGCAGTATTTT. This translates into CASSLQGATQYF.

The rearrangement links TRBV5-1 to TRBJ2-7, with D tentatively TRBD1 (6 bases). Per germline, CDR1 SGHRS and CDR2 YFSETQ. V lost 3 bases and J lost 6, with 13 bases in between. This CDR3 contains 13 residues. The CDR3 is CASSYGQQGEQYF. The CDR3 DNA reads TGCGCCAGCAGCTACGGACAGCAAGGCGAGCAGTACTTC.

By share, this clone ranks as medium-sized. V usage is TRBV6-4 and J usage is TRBJ2-3; 9 bases align to TRBD2. V was clipped by 3 bases and J by 5 bases; unmatched bases: 6. Germline loops: CDR1 MRHNA, CDR2 SNTAGT. The length of the CDR3 is 15 residues. The CDR3 protein is CASSERAGGKDTQYF. CDR3 in DNA: TGTGCCAGCAGTGAGAGAGCGGGGGGAAAAGATACGCAGTATTTT.

J is TRBJ1-4 and V is TRBV2; no clear D. With 2 bases removed from V and 8 bases from J, the gap between germline ends came to 15 bases. From germline, CDR1 is SNHLY and CDR2 FYNNEI. The CDR3 has 15 amino acids. In DNA, the CDR3 is TGTGCCAGCAGTGAAAGTGGGTGGGGAGGGGAAAAACTGTTTTTT. Translated: CASSESGWGGEKLFF.

This clone has only a few counts. The rearrangement links TRBV28 to TRBJ2-2; 8 positions agree with TRBD2. The J segment lost 0 bases and the V segment lost 10 bases, leaving 16 bases of the junction unmatched. In germline, CDR1 is MDHEN, CDR2 SYDVKM. The CDR3 covers 18 residues. CDR3: CATQFSTSGYANTGELFF. CDR3 nucleotides: TGTGCCACCCAGTTTAGTACTAGCGGATACGCGAACACCGGGGAGCTGTTTTTT. The full variable domain, in which reference TRBV28 and TRBJ2-2 provide the parts outside the CDR3, is DVKVTQSSRYLVKRTGEKVFLECVQDMDHENMFWYRQDPGLGLRLIYFSYDVKMKEKGDIPEGYSVSREKKERFSLILESASTNQTSMYLCATQFSTSGYANTGELFFGEGSRLTVL.

The chain joins TRBV18 to TRBJ2-1; 12 nucleotides match TRBD2. J gave up 5 bases and V 8 bases, and 4 bases lay outside the gene matches. CDR3 size: 14 residues. Germline loops: CDR1 KGHSH, CDR2 LQKENI. Written as DNA, the CDR3 is TGTGCCAGCGCGCTAGCGGGAGGGAACAATGAGCAGTTCTTC. Translation: CASALAGGNNEQFF.

The rearrangement uses TRBV29-1 and TRBJ1-2; a weak D match, TRBD1 (6 bases). The CDR3 spans 16 residues. Trimming stripped 0 bases from V and 2 bases from J, with 16 bases between. Per the germline V gene, CDR1 is SQVTM and CDR2 is ANQGSEA. The CDR3: CSVEDRMGGPNYGYTF. In nucleotides, the CDR3 is TGCAGCGTTGAAGATCGGATGGGGGGGCCGAACTATGGCTACACCTTC.

The genes are TRBV6-1 and TRBJ2-3; 12 bases align to TRBD2. Per the germline V gene, CDR1 is MNHNS and CDR2 is SASEGT. J gave up 1 base and V 4 bases, and 9 bases lay outside the gene matches. The CDR3 runs 18 residues. CDR3 in amino acids: CASSARRLAGDRTDTQYF. The CDR3, as DNA: TGTGCCAGCAGTGCCCGTCGACTAGCGGGGGACCGCACAGATACGCAGTATTTT.

CDR3 amino acids: CASSVVGVGSDTQYF. As DNA, the CDR3 is TGTGCCAGCAGCGTAGTTGGAGTAGGTTCGGATACGCAGTATTTT. The chain combines TRBV9 with TRBJ2-3; D remains unclear. Germline loops: CDR1 SGDLS, CDR2 YYNGEE. The CDR3 has 15 amino acids. V gave up 0 bases and J gave up 6 bases, with 14 bases separating them.

The chain uses TRBV5-4 and TRBJ1-4, with D possibly being TRBD1 (5 bases). Looked up from germline, CDR1 is SGHNT and CDR2 is YYREEE (reference sequence). There are 13 residues in the CDR3. The V end was cut by 3 bases, the J end by 10 bases, with 13 bases between. The CDR3 region is CASSSREVRKLFF. CDR3 in DNA: TGTGCCAGCAGCTCCAGGGAAGTGAGAAAACTGTTTTTT.

The chain uses TRBV7-8 and TRBJ2-1; D perhaps matches TRBD2 (6 bases). The CDR3 extends over 17 amino acids. The germline V and J ends were trimmed by 2 bases and 0 bases, with 14 bases remaining between them. Germline V gives CDR1 SGHVS, CDR2 FQNEAQ. The CDR3 sequence is CASSLSRGLSSYNEQFF. CDR3 nucleotides: TGTGCCAGCAGCTTATCACGGGGGTTGAGCTCCTACAATGAGCAGTTCTTC. The full variable domain, in which reference TRBV7-8 and TRBJ2-1 provide the parts outside the CDR3, is GAGVSQSPRYKVAKRGQDVALRCDPISGHVSLFWYQQALGQGPEFLTYFQNEAQLDKSGLPSDRFFAERPEGSVSTLKIQRTQQEDSAVYLCASSLSRGLSSYNEQFFGPGTRLTVL.

The rearrangement uses TRBV4-1 and TRBJ2-1; D not resolved. The CDR3 sequence is 13 residues long. V lost 4 bases and J 6 bases, leaving 10 bases between the germline ends. Germline CDR1 MGHRA, CDR2 YSYEKL. The CDR3 here is CASSRLEVNEQFF. The CDR3 DNA reads as TGCGCCAGCAGCCGACTCGAGGTCAATGAGCAGTTCTTC.

This clone was observed a few times. V and J are TRBV5-8 and TRBJ1-6; 7 nucleotides line up with TRBD1. Per germline, CDR1 SGHTS and CDR2 YDEGEE. V lost 0 bases to trimming and J lost 10 bases; unmatched junction nucleotides: 7. The CDR3 totals 15 residues. As DNA, the CDR3 is TGTGCCAGCAGCTTGGTTACAGGGGCGAAATCACCCCTCCACTTT. Its translation is CASSLVTGAKSPLHF. The whole variable domain, remainder taken from reference TRBV5-8 and TRBJ1-6, is EAGVTQSPTHLIKTRGQQATLRCSPISGHTSVYWYQQALGLGLQFLLWYDEGEERNRGNFPPRFSGRQFPNYSSELNVNALELEDSALYLCASSLVTGAKSPLHFGNGTRLTVT.

V is TRBV5-8 and J is TRBJ2-7, with 8 positions matching TRBD1. The length of the CDR3 is 13 residues. Germline values: CDR1 SGHTS, CDR2 YDEGEE. The V gene end was trimmed by 7 bases and the J gene end by 5 bases; junction bases not matched to a gene: 8. CDR3 amino acids: CASLRGPGHEQYF. The DNA for the CDR3 is TGTGCCAGCCTCAGGGGGCCGGGCCACGAGCAGTACTTC.

This chain links TRBV9 with TRBJ2-7, with D perhaps TRBD2 (5 bases). The CDR3 has 13 residues. Looked up from germline, CDR1 is SGDLS and CDR2 is YYNGEE. The V gene lost 3 bases and the J gene lost 6 bases, with 13 bases spanning the gap. The CDR3, as DNA: TGTGCCAGCAGCGGAGGGCAAAGCGGCGAGCAGTACTTC. It encodes CASSGGQSGEQYF.

The rearrangement uses TRBV9 and TRBJ1-5; 7 bases match TRBD1. With V trimmed by 4 bases and J by 4 bases, 5 bases remained unmatched. Germline assignment: CDR1 SGDLS and CDR2 YYNGEE. CDR3 length: 14 amino acids. The CDR3 DNA reads as TGTGCCAGCAGCCCAGGGGGTACTAATCAGCCCCAGCATTTT. This translates into CASSPGGTNQPQHF.

In this sample, this clone turned up a few times. This chain connects TRBV7-6 to TRBJ2-5; 7 bases fit TRBD1. Losses at the gene ends were 3 bases for V and 5 bases for J; bases not matched to a gene: 6. Germline CDR1 reads SGHVS; CDR2 reads FNYEAQ. This CDR3 has 14 residues. CDR3 amino acids: CASSFSGGVETQYF. The CDR3 DNA follows: TGTGCCAGCAGCTTTTCAGGGGGAGTGGAGACCCAGTACTTC.

This chain connects TRBV19 to TRBJ1-1, with unresolved D. Germline-derived CDR1 and CDR2 are LNHDA and SQIVND (reference sequence). CDR3 length equals 13 residues. V was trimmed by 5 bases and J by 5 bases, leaving 12 bases between them. Here the CDR3 reads CASSYWSGTEAFF. CDR3 in DNA: TGTGCCAGTAGTTACTGGTCCGGGACTGAAGCTTTCTTT. Combining the CDR3 with reference TRBV19 and TRBJ1-1 gives the whole variable domain DGGITQSPKYLFRKEGQNVTLSCEQNLNHDAMYWYRQDPGQGLRLIYYSQIVNDFQKGDIAEGYSVSREKKESFPLTVTSAQKNPTAFYLCASSYWSGTEAFFGQGTRLTVV.

This rearrangement joins TRBV7-6 to TRBJ1-5; D unresolved. CDR3 length equals 13 residues. Trimming stripped 5 bases from V and 9 bases from J, with 14 bases between. Per germline, CDR1 SGHVS and CDR2 FNYEAQ. For the CDR3, the DNA is TGTGCCAGCAGCGTCATGGAGGATCGGCCCCAGCATTTT. Amino acids: CASSVMEDRPQHF.

This rearrangement joins TRBV29-1 to TRBJ2-3, with 9 bases aligning to TRBD2. The V gene end was trimmed by 0 bases and the J gene end by 6 bases; junction bases not matched to a gene: 1. The CDR3 runs to 13 residues. CDR1 is SQVTM and CDR2 is ANQGSEA in the germline V gene. The CDR3 coding sequence is TGCAGCGTTGAAGATCTAGCGGGGGATACGCAGTATTTT. Its protein product is CSVEDLAGDTQYF.

CDR3 coding DNA: TGTGCCAGCAGTTTTAGCGGGGGAGCACCTAGCACAGATACGCAGTATTTT. Amino acid sequence: CASSFSGGAPSTDTQYF. This sequence joins TRBV28 and TRBJ2-3; 9 bases match TRBD2. In germline, CDR1 is MDHEN, CDR2 SYDVKM. J was trimmed by 0 bases and V by 3 bases; bases with no gene match: 7. The CDR3 loop spans 17 amino acids.

This clone was counted only a few times. The genes are TRBV29-1 and TRBJ1-2; D remains unclear. Looked up from germline, CDR1 is SQVTM and CDR2 is ANQGSEA. V dropped 5 bases and J dropped 7 bases, with 17 bases sitting between them. The CDR3 runs 13 residues. CDR3 DNA sequence: TGCAGCGTTCATTTGGGAGATGGAAGTGGCTACACCTTC. This codes for CSVHLGDGSGYTF.

In this sample, this clone turned up a few times. The chain couples TRBV5-1 to TRBJ2-7; D is possibly TRBD1 (5 bases). Germline CDR1 and CDR2: SGHRS and YFSETQ. The CDR3 totals 13 residues. The V gene lost 0 bases and the J gene lost 3 bases, with 7 bases spanning the gap. The CDR3: CASSLGGRYEQYF. Here the CDR3 DNA reads TGCGCCAGCAGCTTGGGGGGCCGCTACGAGCAGTACTTC.

This chain connects TRBV30 to TRBJ1-1; D not certain. The CDR3 has 14 amino acids. The V end lost 2 bases, the J end lost 1 base, and 11 bases lay between the germline ends. Germline V CDR1 and CDR2: GTSNPN, SVGIG (reference sequence). The CDR3 DNA follows: TGTGCCTGGAGTCCGAACCACAAGAACACTGAAGCTTTCTTT. It translates to CAWSPNHKNTEAFF.

This clone was seen more than once but under ten times. This chain connects TRBV7-2 to TRBJ1-4; D remains ambiguous. V dropped 4 bases and J dropped 7 bases, with 16 bases sitting between them. The germline V gene encodes CDR1 SGHTA and CDR2 FQGNSA. The CDR3 runs to 15 residues. CDR3 loop: CASSSQLSVGEKLFF. CDR3 coding DNA: TGTGCCAGCAGCTCCCAACTAAGCGTAGGTGAAAAACTGTTTTTT.

This rearrangement joins TRBV18 to TRBJ2-6, with a possible D match to TRBD2 (5 bases). This CDR3 region has 16 residues. Germline CDR1 reads KGHSH; CDR2 reads LQKENI. Between the trimmed V and J ends, which lost 3 bases and 0 bases, there was a span of 9 bases. This CDR3 reads CASSPGLHSGANVLTF. The DNA of the CDR3 is TGTGCCAGCTCACCCGGACTTCACTCTGGGGCCAACGTCCTGACTTTC.

This chain connects TRBV28 to TRBJ1-5, with D perhaps matching TRBD1 (6 bases). V was pared by 2 bases and J by 7 bases, with 12 bases between. CDR1 and CDR2 (germline): MDHEN, SYDVKM. This CDR3 has 14 residues. The CDR3 loop is CASSLGQPGQPQHF. In DNA, the CDR3 is TGTGCCAGCAGTTTAGGACAGCCTGGACAGCCCCAGCATTTT.